The next 21 T cell receptor beta chains were all read from a single sample in a study of blood T cell repertoires in COVID-19. Data came from immunoSEQ multiplex PCR; TCRdb stores just in-frame clones and leaves some out. The sample lists around 300,000 clones; around 89% were seen once. Sequenced sample: PBMCs or T cells enriched from blood (not recorded which). These receptors were obtained from a woman between 18 and 30 years old who had recovered from COVID-19.

This clone was seen a single time. The chain has TRBV18 and TRBJ2-7; 7 nucleotides align to TRBD1. V was pared by 2 bases and J by 7 bases, with 8 bases of the junction left unmatched. This CDR3 spans 14 amino acids. Germline V lookup: CDR1 KGHSH, CDR2 LQKENI. CDR3 DNA: TGTGCCAGCTCACCAGGGACAGCTAGGCAAGAGCAGTACTTC. Amino acids: CASSPGTARQEQYF.

The J gene is TRBJ2-7, the V gene TRBV7-9; D is possibly TRBD1 (6 bases). Germline CDR1 and CDR2: SEHNR and FQNEAQ (reference sequence). There are 15 residues in the CDR3. V was pared by 2 bases and J by 3 bases, with 14 bases between. CDR3 nucleotides: TGTGCCAGCAGCTTACGGATGGGACACCACTACGAGCAGTACTTC. This codes for CASSLRMGHHYEQYF.

V is TRBV5-1 and J is TRBJ1-1; TRBD1 might be the D (5 bases). CDR1 and CDR2 from the germline V gene are SGHRS and YFSETQ. This CDR3 region has 14 residues. The V gene lost 0 bases and the J gene lost 4 bases, with 10 bases spanning the gap. The CDR3 nucleotides are TGCGCCAGCAGCTTGGAAGGGGAGGGCACTGAAGCTTTCTTT. This sequence encodes CASSLEGEGTEAFF.

The chain couples TRBV12-3 or TRBV12-4 to TRBJ1-6; TRBD1 is a possible D gene (6 bases). With 5 bases removed from V and 9 bases from J, the gap between germline ends came to 11 bases. The CDR3 contains 13 residues. The chain's CDR3 is CASSPTGFSPLHF. The CDR3 DNA follows: TGTGCCAGCAGTCCAACAGGGTTTTCACCCCTCCACTTT.

CDR3 nucleotide sequence: TGTGCCAGCAGCGTCGACAGGGGTACGGCTTTCTTT. Translated, it gives CASSVDRGTAFF. This chain links TRBV13 with TRBJ1-1, with 8 bases identical to TRBD1. The CDR3 runs to 12 residues. The germline V gene encodes CDR1 PRHDT and CDR2 FYEKMQ (reference sequence). The ends lost 5 bases at V and 11 bases at J; junction bases unmatched: 7.

The chain couples TRBV5-4 to TRBJ2-6, with a tentative D call TRBD2 (6 bases). CDR3 length: 17 residues. CDR1 and CDR2 (germline): SGHNT, YYREEE (reference sequence). V lost 4 bases, J lost 0 bases, and 14 bases lay in between. The CDR3 here is CASSARGLNSGANVLTF. The CDR3 DNA is TGTGCCAGCAGCGCTAGGGGACTGAACTCTGGGGCCAACGTCCTGACTTTC.

This chain joins TRBV18 and TRBJ2-7; D is unresolved. The length of the CDR3 is 13 residues. Germline V gene lookup returns CDR1 KGHSH and CDR2 LQKENI. Between the trimmed V and J ends, which lost 2 bases and 5 bases, there was a span of 10 bases. This CDR3 is CASSPVPSDEQYF. DNA of the CDR3: TGTGCCAGCTCACCAGTCCCTTCGGACGAGCAGTACTTC.

The V gene is TRBV7-9, the J gene TRBJ2-1, with D hard to call. Germline V gives CDR1 SEHNR, CDR2 FQNEAQ (reference sequence). This CDR3 spans 16 amino acids. The V end lost 2 bases, the J end lost 4 bases, and 15 bases lay between the germline ends. This CDR3 is CASSLSSLPDYNEQFF. The DNA of the CDR3 is TGTGCCAGCAGCTTATCTTCCCTCCCAGATTACAATGAGCAGTTCTTC.

This rearrangement joins TRBV11-2 to TRBJ1-2; D remains ambiguous. The ends were cut back, 3 bases at V and 2 bases at J, with 10 bases in the middle. CDR3 size: 14 residues. In germline, CDR1 is SGHAT, CDR2 FQNNGV. CDR3 in amino acids: CASSFGGTNYGYTF. CDR3 coding DNA: TGTGCCAGCAGCTTCGGAGGCACCAACTATGGCTACACCTTC.

V is TRBV19 and J is TRBJ1-4; 10 bases fit TRBD1. This CDR3 has 16 amino acids. Unmatched junction bases numbered 9, after V lost 5 bases and J lost 6 bases. Germline assignment: CDR1 LNHDA and CDR2 SQIVND (reference sequence). Here the CDR3 DNA reads TGTGCCAGTAGTCGATTATCCGGGACAGGGGATGAAAAACTGTTTTTT. This translates into CASSRLSGTGDEKLFF.

The V gene is TRBV3-1 (or the pseudogene TRBV3-2), the J gene TRBJ2-5; 12 positions agree with TRBD2. In germline, CDR1 is LGHDT, CDR2 YNNKEL (reference sequence). The CDR3 runs 16 residues. The V and J ends lost 1 base and 7 bases, in that order; junction bases with no gene match: 7. CDR3 bases: TGTGCCAGCAGCCAAGGGACTAGCGGGACCTTAGGGACCCAGTACTTC. It encodes CASSQGTSGTLGTQYF.

The rearrangement links TRBV6-6 to TRBJ1-1; 7 bases align to TRBD1. The germline V gene has CDR1 MNHNY and CDR2 SVGAGI (reference sequence). J lost 5 bases, V lost 2 bases, and 8 bases had no gene match. CDR3 length: 15 residues. CDR3 DNA sequence: TGTGCCAGCAGTTACAACAGGGGAGGCTTGACTGAAGCTTTCTTT. Translated: CASSYNRGGLTEAFF.

The CDR3: CASSLDLAGGQNEQFF. The CDR3 DNA reads TGTGCCAGCAGCTTAGATCTAGCGGGGGGGCAGAATGAGCAGTTCTTC. The J gene is TRBJ2-1, the V gene TRBV11-3; 12 bases agree with TRBD2. V lost 0 bases and J lost 7; bases outside the gene matches: 4. Germline V gene sequence: CDR1 SGHNT, CDR2 YENEEA. The CDR3 runs 16 residues.

This clone was observed once. The rearrangement links TRBV7-9 to TRBJ2-5; perhaps TRBD1 as D (6 bases). Germline V lookup: CDR1 SEHNR, CDR2 FQNEAQ (reference sequence). CDR3 length: 17 amino acids. The V end was cut by 5 bases, the J end by 1 base, with 20 bases between. This chain's CDR3 is CASSPTGNPNLQETQYF. The CDR3 coding sequence is TGTGCCAGCAGCCCGACAGGAAACCCTAATCTCCAAGAGACCCAGTACTTC.

The V gene is TRBV4-1, the J gene TRBJ1-1; D not resolved. CDR3 size: 13 residues. The germline V and J ends were trimmed by 4 bases and 3 bases, with 9 bases remaining between them. Germline CDR1 and CDR2: MGHRA and YSYEKL. CDR3 sequence (DNA): TGCGCCAGCAGCCCCGCGGACTACACTGAAGCTTTCTTT. This encodes CASSPADYTEAFF.

The chain recombines TRBV6-2 or TRBV6-3 with TRBJ1-5, with 7 bases matching TRBD1. Germline trimming cut 6 bases from V and 6 bases from J; bases unmatched to any gene: 14. Germline CDR1 MNHEY, CDR2 SVGEGT. This CDR3 contains 16 residues. The CDR3 DNA is TGTGCCAGCAGCAAAGAGACAGGGATTCTGGGTCAGCCCCAGCATTTT. Translation: CASSKETGILGQPQHF.

The V and J genes are TRBV5-1 and TRBJ2-1; TRBD2 matches at 10 bases. The CDR3 is 15 residues long. Trimming removed 3 bases from V and 9 bases from J; junction bases left unmatched: 9. Germline V lookup: CDR1 SGHRS, CDR2 YFSETQ. The CDR3 DNA reads as TGCGCCAGCAGCTGGCAGCGGGGGGGCCTAGGTGAGCAGTTCTTC. It translates to CASSWQRGGLGEQFF.

This rearrangement joins TRBV5-1 to TRBJ2-1; D perhaps matches TRBD1 (6 bases). This CDR3 is built from 14 residues. The V and J ends lost 0 bases and 6 bases respectively, with 10 bases between them. Germline values: CDR1 SGHRS, CDR2 YFSETQ. This CDR3 is CASSLAEGGNEQFF. The CDR3 DNA follows: TGCGCCAGCAGCTTGGCCGAAGGGGGCAATGAGCAGTTCTTC.

Concerning this clone: The sample holds other DNA sequences that translate to the same CDR3. The CDR3 here is CSARGNTEAFF. In nucleotides, the CDR3 is TGCAGTGCCAGGGGGAACACTGAAGCTTTCTTT. V is TRBV20-1 and J is TRBJ1-1; D perhaps matches TRBD1 (6 bases). Trimming pared 6 bases from V and 1 base from J, leaving 6 bases between. The germline gives CDR1 DFQATT, CDR2 SNEGSKA (reference sequence). CDR3 length: 11 amino acids.

The chain combines TRBV7-9 with TRBJ1-4; D is ambiguous. The CDR3 extends over 14 amino acids. The V end was cut by 3 bases, the J end by 5 bases, with 10 bases between. Germline CDR1 SEHNR, CDR2 FQNEAQ (reference sequence). The CDR3 region is CASSLNRGNEKLFF. The CDR3 nucleotides are TGTGCCAGCAGCTTGAACAGAGGGAATGAAAAACTGTTTTTT.

This chain joins TRBV27 and TRBJ2-3; perhaps TRBD2 as D (7 bases). Germline CDR1 and CDR2: MNHEY and SMNVEV (reference sequence). Trimming removed 5 bases at V and 4 bases at J, with 22 bases between. The CDR3 is 17 amino acids. This CDR3 reads CASSGPHRAGDADTQYF. CDR3 in DNA: TGTGCCAGCAGTGGGCCCCACAGGGCGGGGGACGCAGATACGCAGTATTTT.